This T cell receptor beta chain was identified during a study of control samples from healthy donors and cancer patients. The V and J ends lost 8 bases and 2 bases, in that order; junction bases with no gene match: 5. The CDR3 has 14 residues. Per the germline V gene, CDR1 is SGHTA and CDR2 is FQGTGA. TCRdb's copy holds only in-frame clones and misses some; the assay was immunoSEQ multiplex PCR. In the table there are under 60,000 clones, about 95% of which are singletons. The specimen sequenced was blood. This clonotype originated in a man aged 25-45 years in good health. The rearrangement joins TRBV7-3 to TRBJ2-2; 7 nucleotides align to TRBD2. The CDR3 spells CASGSGANTGELFF. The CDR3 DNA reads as TGTGCCAGCGGGAGCGGGGCTAACACCGGGGAGCTGTTTTTT.